This T cell receptor beta chain was found in a study of blood T cells in healthy people across ages. Overall study findings and caveats: What prevented conclusive comparison of naive and antigen-experienced cells was that PBMCs were unsorted.

Through a sample-barcoded 5' primer and a J-beta primer mix, a second PCR was run for 7 to 11 cycles. TCRdb fed the 5' RACE reads into MiXCR, producing one record per CDR3 protein. The data show just over 800,000 distinct CDR3 sequences, roughly 60% seen once. The length of the CDR3 is 20 residues. Germline CDR1 and CDR2: SEHNR and FQNEAQ (reference sequence). After removal of 4 bases from V and 2 bases from J, the junction contained 17 bases not matched to a gene. To note about this clonotype: Its target is not known.

This chain links TRBV7-9 with TRBJ2-6; 7 nucleotides align to TRBD1. The TCR originated in a man aged 25 to 40 in good health. Sequencing was performed on blood. This CDR3 is CASSSPAGTRQGTGANVLTF. CDR3 in DNA: TGTGCCAGCAGCTCCCCGGCCGGGACACGACAGGGAACTGGGGCCAACGTCCTGACTTTC.